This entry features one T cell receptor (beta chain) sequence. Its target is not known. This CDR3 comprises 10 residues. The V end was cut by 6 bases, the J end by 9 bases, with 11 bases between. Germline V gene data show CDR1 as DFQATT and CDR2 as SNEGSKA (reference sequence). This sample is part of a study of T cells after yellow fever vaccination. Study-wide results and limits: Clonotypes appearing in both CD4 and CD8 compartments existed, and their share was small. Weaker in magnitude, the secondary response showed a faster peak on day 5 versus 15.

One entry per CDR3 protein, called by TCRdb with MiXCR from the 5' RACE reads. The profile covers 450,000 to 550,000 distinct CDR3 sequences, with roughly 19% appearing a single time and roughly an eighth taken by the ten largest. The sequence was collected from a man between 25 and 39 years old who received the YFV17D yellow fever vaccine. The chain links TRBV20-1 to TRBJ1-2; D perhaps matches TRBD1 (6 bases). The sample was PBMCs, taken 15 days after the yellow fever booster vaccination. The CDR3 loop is CSARTVSYTF. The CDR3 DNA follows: TGCAGTGCGCGGACAGTCAGCTACACCTTC.